These 17 T cell receptor beta chains were sequenced from one sample in a study of breast tumors, draining lymph nodes, adjacent tissues (dated by TCRdb to between 2015 and 2016). Library construction relied on multiplex PCR. Sequencing used an Illumina HiSeq 2000. TCRdb redid the processing of the public reads, applying fastp at Q25 and MiXCR, and retained in-frame beta chains. Merged by CDR3 protein, the rows form single entries marked with the most common genes and DNA. Within this sample are 20,000 or so distinct CDR3 sequences, with over 40% of them counted one time only. The ten largest clonotypes hold 15% to 20% of the sample. Sequenced material: breast tumor tissue. The receptors originated from a female donor with breast cancer. Some clones in this sample may be carry-over from other donors' samples.

This clonotype was observed many times. This chain joins TRBV19 and TRBJ1-2; 7 bases are shared with TRBD1. V gave up 9 bases and J gave up 2 bases; unmatched junction bases: 6. This CDR3 is 13 amino acids long. Germline lookup yields CDR1 LNHDA and CDR2 SQIVND (reference sequence). The DNA of the CDR3 is TGTGCCAGCACGGGACAGCTAAACTATGGCTACACCTTC. Translation gives CASTGQLNYGYTF.

V usage is TRBV4-3 and J usage is TRBJ2-3, with 8 positions matching TRBD1. Germline V gene data show CDR1 as LGHNA and CDR2 as YSLEER. The CDR3 runs 18 residues. Trimming took 0 bases from V and 1 from J; bases not matched to a gene: 9. As DNA, the CDR3 is TGCGCCAGCAGCCAAGATAACAGGGGGTGGATGGGCACAGATACGCAGTATTTT. It encodes CASSQDNRGWMGTDTQYF.

For this clonotype: Sequence at one end of the junction differs from germline and may be a read error. The chain combines TRBV11-2 with TRBJ1-2; D is undetermined. The CDR3 runs 18 residues. CDR1 is SGHAT, CDR2 FQNNGV, per germline. The CDR3 DNA sequence: TGTGCCAGCAGCTTGTATTCAGGTATCGACTATTCCCGCTATAGCTACACCTTC. This translates into CASSLYSGIDYSRYSYTF.

This clonotype was counted many times. This CDR3 reads CASSLVQAPAGELFF. The CDR3 DNA follows: TGTGCCAGCAGCTTAGTCCAGGCGCCCGCCGGGGAGCTGTTTTTT. The V gene is TRBV7-9, the J gene TRBJ2-2, with D unclear. V lost 1 base and J lost 6, with 12 bases in between. CDR1 is SEHNR and CDR2 is FQNEAQ in the germline V gene (reference sequence). This CDR3 contains 15 residues.

This clonotype was found many times. The V gene is TRBV6-2 or TRBV6-3, the J gene TRBJ2-7, with TRBD1 matching over 7 bases. This CDR3 contains 15 residues. CDR1 is MNHEY and CDR2 is SVGEGT in the germline V gene. The J segment lost 1 base and the V segment lost 4 bases, leaving 7 bases of the junction unmatched. CDR3 region: CASSSTRQGSYEQYF. The CDR3 DNA sequence: TGTGCCAGCAGTTCAACTCGACAGGGATCCTACGAGCAGTACTTC.

This rearrangement joins TRBV6-1 to TRBJ2-7, with 15 bases identical to TRBD2. CDR3 size: 15 residues. Germline V gene lookup returns CDR1 MNHNS and CDR2 SASEGT. J lost 2 bases, V lost 8 bases, and 4 bases had no gene match. CDR3 residues: CASFGLAGGPYEQYF. As DNA, the CDR3 is TGTGCCAGCTTCGGACTAGCGGGAGGGCCCTACGAGCAGTACTTC.

This clonotype has a handful of counts. Since a much larger clone is just one base distant, this may be a read error. The chain carries TRBV5-8 and TRBJ2-4, with a weak D call TRBD1 (6 bases). Per the germline V gene, CDR1 is SGHTS and CDR2 is YDEGEE. Trimming left V 2 bases short and J 7 bases short, with 10 bases between. This CDR3 spans 13 amino acids. The CDR3 region has the DNA TGTGCCAGCAGCTTATACAGGGCGAACATTCAGTACTTC. As protein: CASSLYRANIQYF.

This clonotype was recorded at least ten times. The rearrangement links TRBV5-1 to TRBJ2-1; no clear D gene. Germline CDR1 and CDR2: SGHRS and YFSETQ. This CDR3 comprises 17 residues. Trimming left V 0 bases short and J 2 bases short, with 15 bases between. CDR3 region: CASSLVWAIGTYNEQFF. Here the CDR3 DNA reads TGCGCCAGCAGCTTGGTTTGGGCTATCGGTACCTACAATGAGCAGTTCTTC. Variable domain in full (rest from reference TRBV5-1 and TRBJ2-1): KAGVTQTPRYLIKTRGQQVTLSCSPISGHRSVSWYQQTPGQGLQFLFEYFSETQRNKGNFPGRFSGRQFSNSRSEMNVSTLELGDSALYLCASSLVWAIGTYNEQFFGPGTRLTVL.

As to this clonotype: Germline is not matched at one junction end, which may reflect a read error. The V call is TRBV5-1, the J call TRBJ2-7, with D perhaps matching TRBD1 (7 bases). The germline V gene encodes CDR1 SGHRS and CDR2 YFSETQ. The CDR3 contains 15 residues. CDR3 bases: TGTGCCAGCAGCTTGGGGGGACAGAGAACTATGGAGCAGTACTTC. Translation gives CASSLGGQRTMEQYF.

This clonotype appeared many times. The J gene is TRBJ1-1, the V gene TRBV24-1; tentatively, D is TRBD1 (6 bases). Per germline, CDR1 KGHDR and CDR2 SFDVKD. CDR3 length equals 15 residues. Trimming took 6 bases from V and 0 from J, leaving 13 bases between them. The CDR3 DNA sequence: TGTGCCACCAGTCCAGGGGATATGATGAACACTGAAGCTTTCTTT. Translation gives CATSPGDMMNTEAFF.

The gene calls are TRBV9 and TRBJ2-3, with TRBD1 as a possible D gene (5 bases). Germline CDR1 reads SGDLS; CDR2 reads YYNGEE. Trimming removed 4 bases from V and 12 bases from J, with 18 bases in between. The CDR3 length is 13 residues. The CDR3 nucleotides are TGTGCCAGCAGCCTCCATTTCACAGGTACACAGTATTTT. Translation: CASSLHFTGTQYF.

A word on this clonotype: The CDR3 end shows no conserved phenylalanine or tryptophan, and so a read error is likely. The CDR3 DNA follows: TGTGCCTGGAGTGTCCCGGAGGAGGTGACCACTGAAGCTTTCTTG. Amino acids: CAWSVPEEVTTEAFL. The rearrangement uses TRBV30 and TRBJ1-1; the D is unclear. The CDR3 runs 15 residues. The germline V and J ends were trimmed by 0 bases and 4 bases, with 15 bases remaining between them. Germline V gene lookup returns CDR1 GTSNPN and CDR2 SVGIG (reference sequence).

In this sample, this clonotype turned up many times. The chain employs TRBV6-2 or TRBV6-3 and TRBJ2-7, with 11 bases matching TRBD1. CDR3 length: 14 amino acids. V shed 8 bases and J 2 bases; nucleotides not matched to a gene: 5. CDR1 MNHEY and CDR2 SVGEGT come from the germline V gene. The CDR3 DNA is TGTGCCAGCGGGGTGGACAGGGGGCCCTACGAGCAGTACTTC. Its protein product is CASGVDRGPYEQYF.

This clonotype has only a few counts. This chain joins TRBV30 and TRBJ2-3; TRBD2 agrees at 9 bases. Trimming at V came to 1 base and at J to 0 bases, leaving 8 bases not matched to a gene. Germline V lookup: CDR1 GTSNPN, CDR2 SVGIG (reference sequence). The CDR3 contains 17 residues. CDR3 protein: CAWSAPGLASSTDTQYF. CDR3 DNA: TGTGCCTGGAGTGCCCCGGGACTAGCATCTAGCACAGATACGCAGTATTTT.

This clonotype was counted many times. This rearrangement joins TRBV20-1 to TRBJ1-1, with D maybe TRBD1 (6 bases). CDR1 is DFQATT and CDR2 is SNEGSKA in the germline V gene (reference sequence). The V gene lost 4 bases and the J gene lost 2 bases, with 14 bases spanning the gap. This CDR3 is built from 14 residues. The DNA of the CDR3 is TGCAGTGCTAAGGGACACAGATTAAACACTGAAGCTTTCTTT. This encodes CSAKGHRLNTEAFF.

In its sample, this clonotype ranks as medium-sized. The CDR3 region has the DNA TGTGCCAGCAGTGTAGGGCAGGACCTGAAAAACGAGCAGTACTTC. This codes for CASSVGQDLKNEQYF. This chain joins TRBV2 and TRBJ2-7; D not certain. Trimming took 4 bases from V and 5 from J, leaving 18 bases between them. This CDR3 is 15 amino acids long. CDR1 SNHLY and CDR2 FYNNEI come from the germline V gene.

The chain employs TRBV10-3 and TRBJ2-7; 9 nucleotides agree with TRBD1. The V segment lost 4 bases and the J segment 4 bases; nucleotides outside the gene matches: 5. Germline CDR1 ENHRY, CDR2 SYGVKD. This CDR3 is 14 amino acids long. The CDR3 sequence: CAISVGDRGYEQYF. CDR3 DNA sequence: TGTGCCATCAGTGTAGGAGACAGGGGGTACGAGCAGTACTTC.